Included here is one TCR beta chain sequence, with context. The target antigen is unknown. This CDR3 is also generated by other DNA sequences in the sample. CDR3 length: 14 amino acids. Per germline, CDR1 MDHEN and CDR2 SYDVKM. Trimming shortened V by 2 bases and J by 1 base, and 8 bases separated the two germline ends. This sample was included in a study of shared clonotypes between healthy human individuals. Study-wide findings and caveats: Shared clonotypes: about 5% naive CD4, around 4% naive CD8, around 2.2% memory CD4, under 0.5% memory CD8.

Naive CD8 cells lacked CD45RO and underwent positive selection for CCR7, leaving out terminally differentiated effector memory CD45RA+ cells. Measured with immunoSEQ multiplex PCR; TCRdb has only the in-frame clones, and not every one. This sample has more than 500,000 clones, with approximately 95% found just once. The source of this sequence is a woman aged 25 to 39 in good health. The specimen was naive CD8+ T cells sorted from blood. The chain carries TRBV28 and TRBJ1-1, with D possibly being TRBD1 (5 bases). CDR3 loop: CASSLGGENTEAFF. CDR3 nucleotide sequence: TGTGCCAGCAGTTTAGGGGGGGAGAACACTGAAGCTTTCTTT.